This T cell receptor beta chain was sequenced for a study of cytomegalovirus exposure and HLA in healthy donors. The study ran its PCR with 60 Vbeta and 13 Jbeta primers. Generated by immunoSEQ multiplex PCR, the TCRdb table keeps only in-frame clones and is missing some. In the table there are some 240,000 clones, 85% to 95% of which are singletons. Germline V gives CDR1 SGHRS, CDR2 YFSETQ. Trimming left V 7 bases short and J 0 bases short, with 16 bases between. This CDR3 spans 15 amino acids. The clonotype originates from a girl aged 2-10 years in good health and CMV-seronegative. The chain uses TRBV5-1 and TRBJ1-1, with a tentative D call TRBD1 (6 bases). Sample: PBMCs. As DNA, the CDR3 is TGCGCCAGCCAGGAACTTGCAGGGGTGAACACTGAAGCTTTCTTT. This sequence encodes CASQELAGVNTEAFF.